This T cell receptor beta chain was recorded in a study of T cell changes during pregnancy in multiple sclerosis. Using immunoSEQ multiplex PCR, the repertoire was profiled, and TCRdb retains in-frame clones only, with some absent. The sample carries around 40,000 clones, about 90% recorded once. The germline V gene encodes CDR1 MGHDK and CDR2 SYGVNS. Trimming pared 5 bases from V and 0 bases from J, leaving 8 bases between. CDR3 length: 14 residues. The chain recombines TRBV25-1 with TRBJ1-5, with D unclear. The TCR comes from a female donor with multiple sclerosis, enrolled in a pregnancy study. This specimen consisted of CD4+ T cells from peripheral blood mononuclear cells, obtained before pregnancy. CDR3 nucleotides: TGTGCCAGCAGTTACCCCGGTAGCAATCAGCCCCAGCATTTT. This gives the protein CASSYPGSNQPQHF.